A single sample is the source of the 25 T cell receptor beta chains below, sequenced in a study of shared T cell receptors in the human thymus. Assay used: immunoSEQ multiplex PCR; TCRdb lists only in-frame clones, some missing. The sample includes more than 550,000 clones, 75% to 90% of them seen just once. Another study also made use of these data, one on human thymus T cells.

Sequenced sample: thymocytes. These receptors all stem from a girl in the first two years of life with a congenital heart defect.

J is TRBJ2-7 and V is TRBV6-6, with 8 bases lining up with TRBD2. The V gene end was trimmed by 2 bases and the J gene end by 3 bases; junction bases not matched to a gene: 3. Per the germline V gene, CDR1 is MNHNY and CDR2 is SVGAGI (reference sequence). This CDR3 contains 14 residues. CDR3 nucleotide sequence: TGTGCCAGCAGTTACCAGCGGGGGTGCTACGAGCAGTACTTC. It specifies CASSYQRGCYEQYF.

The J gene is TRBJ2-3, the V gene TRBV29-1; the D is unclear. The CDR3 covers 13 residues. The ends were cut back, 7 bases at V and 2 bases at J, with 13 bases in the middle. Germline-derived CDR1 and CDR2 are SQVTM and ANQGSEA. This CDR3 reads CSAWVGPTDTQYF. For the CDR3, the DNA is TGCAGCGCCTGGGTTGGGCCCACAGATACGCAGTATTTT.

The chain is built from TRBV5-8 and TRBJ2-6; D is unresolved. The V end was cut by 3 bases, the J end by 6 bases, with 16 bases between. This CDR3 is built from 16 residues. Germline lookup yields CDR1 SGHTS and CDR2 YDEGEE. CDR3 sequence: CASSSKTRVEANVLTF. The CDR3 DNA reads as TGTGCCAGCAGCTCGAAAACACGGGTCGAGGCCAACGTCCTGACTTTC. Filled out from reference TRBV5-8 and TRBJ2-6, the complete variable domain reads EAGVTQSPTHLIKTRGQQATLRCSPISGHTSVYWYQQALGLGLQFLLWYDEGEERNRGNFPPRFSGRQFPNYSSELNVNALELEDSALYLCASSSKTRVEANVLTFGAGSRLTVL.

The chain combines TRBV10-3 with TRBJ2-1; perhaps TRBD2 as D (6 bases). The CDR3 has 13 residues. V was cut by 7 bases and J by 7 bases, with 14 bases left in between. Germline lookup yields CDR1 ENHRY and CDR2 SYGVKD. The CDR3 DNA sequence: TGTGCCATCACTAGCGTGCCCCAGAATGAGCAGTTCTTC. Residues: CAITSVPQNEQFF.

In this sample, this clone turned up a few times. The chain uses TRBV7-6 and TRBJ2-5; 13 nucleotides agree with TRBD2. Per germline, CDR1 SGHVS and CDR2 FNYEAQ. Germline trimming cut 1 base from V and 2 bases from J; bases unmatched to any gene: 10. This CDR3 contains 19 residues. CDR3 DNA: TGTGCCAGCAGCTTAGACCGGACTAGCGGGGGAGCCAAACAAGAGACCCAGTACTTC. Translated, it gives CASSLDRTSGGAKQETQYF. Combining the CDR3 with reference TRBV7-6 and TRBJ2-5 gives the whole variable domain GAGVSQSPRYKVTKRGQDVALRCDPISGHVSLYWYRQALGQGPEFLTYFNYEAQQDKSGLPNDRFSAERPEGSISTLTIQRTEQRDSAMYRCASSLDRTSGGAKQETQYFGPGTRLLVL.

The chain recombines TRBV6-5 with TRBJ2-3, with TRBD2 matching over 7 bases. The J segment lost 2 bases and the V segment lost 2 bases, leaving 1 base of the junction unmatched. Germline lookup yields CDR1 MNHEY and CDR2 SVGAGI. The CDR3 spans 14 residues. DNA of the CDR3: TGTGCCAGCAGTTACGAGCGGGACACAGATACGCAGTATTTT. Residues: CASSYERDTDTQYF.

The genes are TRBV7-8 and TRBJ1-3; no clear D. This CDR3 spans 15 amino acids. CDR1 is SGHVS and CDR2 is FQNEAQ in the germline V gene. Trimming shortened V by 4 bases and J by 3 bases, and 13 bases separated the two germline ends. The CDR3 region is CASSSQFLDGNTIYF. The CDR3 DNA reads TGTGCCAGCAGCTCCCAATTTTTAGATGGAAACACCATATATTTT.

Concerning this clone: The same CDR3 is also encoded by other DNA sequences in this sample. The chain employs TRBV20-1 and TRBJ2-3, with D unresolved. V was shortened by 2 bases and J by 6 bases, with 6 bases between the two germline ends. Germline CDR1 and CDR2: DFQATT and SNEGSKA (reference sequence). This CDR3 has 11 residues. This CDR3 reads CSARPRDTQYF. The CDR3 bases are TGCAGTGCTAGACCCAGGGATACGCAGTATTTT.

This chain uses TRBV6-5 with TRBJ1-6, with D perhaps matching TRBD1 (5 bases). The CDR3 runs to 14 residues. Trimming removed 6 bases from V and 8 bases from J, with 14 bases in between. Germline V gene sequence: CDR1 MNHEY, CDR2 SVGAGI. CDR3: CASSSRVRDSPLHF. DNA for the CDR3: TGTGCCAGCAGCTCCAGGGTCAGGGATTCACCCCTCCACTTT.

This sequence joins TRBV27 and TRBJ1-6; TRBD1 matches 7 bases. The V and J ends lost 3 bases and 4 bases, in that order; junction bases with no gene match: 6. In germline, CDR1 is MNHEY, CDR2 SMNVEV (reference sequence). The CDR3 loop spans 16 amino acids. The CDR3: CASSLGNRGYNSPLHF. The CDR3 DNA is TGTGCCAGCAGTTTGGGGAACAGGGGATATAATTCACCCCTCCACTTT.

This chain links TRBV7-9 with TRBJ1-5; D remains ambiguous. The length of the CDR3 is 14 residues. The germline V gene has CDR1 SEHNR and CDR2 FQNEAQ (reference sequence). Trimming left V 2 bases short and J 10 bases short, with 15 bases between. CDR3 sequence: CASSLLRRRGPQHF. The CDR3 nucleotides are TGTGCCAGCAGCTTACTGAGACGGAGAGGTCCCCAGCATTTT.

The chain joins TRBV28 to TRBJ2-5; 8 bases agree with TRBD1. J gave up 3 bases and V 0 bases, and 3 bases lay outside the gene matches. The CDR3 length is 15 residues. Germline CDR1 MDHEN, CDR2 SYDVKM. The CDR3 spells CASSLWDRAKETQYF. The CDR3 nucleotides are TGTGCCAGCAGTTTATGGGACAGGGCGAAAGAGACCCAGTACTTC.

The chain links TRBV5-1 to TRBJ2-7, with a tentative D call TRBD2 (5 bases). Germline CDR1 and CDR2: SGHRS and YFSETQ. The ends were cut back, 4 bases at V and 1 base at J, with 18 bases in the middle. The CDR3 spans 16 residues. CDR3 in amino acids: CASSGRVATESYEQYF. The CDR3 nucleotides are TGCGCCAGCAGCGGGCGGGTGGCGACTGAATCCTACGAGCAGTACTTC. Variable domain in full (rest from reference TRBV5-1 and TRBJ2-7): KAGVTQTPRYLIKTRGQQVTLSCSPISGHRSVSWYQQTPGQGLQFLFEYFSETQRNKGNFPGRFSGRQFSNSRSEMNVSTLELGDSALYLCASSGRVATESYEQYFGPGTRLTVT.

J is TRBJ2-2 and V is TRBV12-5, with no clear D. Trimming took 0 bases from V and 8 from J, leaving 4 bases between them. Germline assignment: CDR1 LGHNT and CDR2 FRNRAP. The length of the CDR3 is 12 residues. In nucleotides, the CDR3 is TGTGCTAGTGGTTTGGTACTAGGGGAGCTGTTTTTT. Translation gives CASGLVLGELFF.

The J gene is TRBJ2-7, the V gene TRBV5-6; a possible D gene is TRBD1 (5 bases). Germline values: CDR1 SGHDT, CDR2 YYEEEE. V shed 3 bases and J shed 3 bases, with 7 bases lying between them. The CDR3 is 12 amino acids. CDR3 in amino acids: CASSSQGYEQYF. CDR3 in DNA: TGTGCCAGCAGCTCCCAGGGCTACGAGCAGTACTTC.

The V call is TRBV6-5, the J call TRBJ1-6; the D gene is possibly TRBD1 (5 bases). The CDR3 is 13 amino acids. V lost 6 bases and J lost 8, with 11 bases in between. CDR1 MNHEY and CDR2 SVGAGI come from the germline V gene. DNA for the CDR3: TGTGCCAGCAGGACCCGGGGGGATTCACCCCTCCACTTT. It translates to CASRTRGDSPLHF.

The chain uses TRBV7-9 and TRBJ1-4; tentative D call: TRBD1 (5 bases). CDR3 length: 15 amino acids. The germline CDR1 and CDR2 sequences are SEHNR and FQNEAQ (reference sequence). Trimming removed 5 bases at V and 8 bases at J, with 18 bases between. Here the CDR3 reads CASSQGTGEREKLFF. In DNA, the CDR3 is TGTGCCAGCAGCCAGGGCACGGGAGAAAGGGAAAAACTGTTTTTT.

The chain uses TRBV5-1 and TRBJ2-7; 7 nucleotides agree with TRBD2. The CDR3 runs to 17 residues. V dropped 0 bases and J dropped 5; count of bases not matched to a gene: 14. The germline gives CDR1 SGHRS, CDR2 YFSETQ. DNA of the CDR3: TGCGCCAGCAGCTTGGAGGCCGGGGAGGGTAAGGAGAACGAGCAGTACTTC. Its protein is CASSLEAGEGKENEQYF.

The rearrangement joins TRBV10-3 to TRBJ2-5, with TRBD2 matching 7 bases. V trimming: 2 bases; J trimming: 1 base; junction bases outside the gene matches: 10. Germline CDR1 ENHRY, CDR2 SYGVKD. This CDR3 is 17 amino acids long. The CDR3 DNA reads as TGTGCCATCAGTGAGCCCGGAGGCGGGGGTGGCCAAGAGACCCAGTACTTC. Its protein is CAISEPGGGGGQETQYF.

CDR3 sequence: CASSLDDRGLSGNTIYF. CDR3 DNA: TGTGCCAGCAGCTTAGACGACAGGGGACTCTCTGGAAACACCATATATTTT. The gene calls are TRBV11-2 and TRBJ1-3; the match to TRBD1 covers 8 bases. Germline V gene data show CDR1 as SGHAT and CDR2 as FQNNGV. V gave up 0 bases and J gave up 0 bases; unmatched junction bases: 4. The length of the CDR3 is 17 residues.

The chain employs TRBV4-3 and TRBJ1-5; unclear D gene. CDR3 size: 16 residues. V lost 1 base, J lost 3 bases, and 13 bases lay in between. Germline CDR1 is LGHNA and CDR2 is YSLEER. The chain's CDR3 is CASSQGLRINNQPQHF. The CDR3 DNA is TGCGCCAGCAGCCAAGGACTACGGATCAACAATCAGCCCCAGCATTTT.

The chain uses TRBV5-1 and TRBJ1-2; weak D call: TRBD1 (5 bases). Between the trimmed V and J ends, which lost 3 bases and 8 bases, there was a span of 23 bases. Per germline, CDR1 SGHRS and CDR2 YFSETQ. CDR3 size: 16 residues. CDR3 sequence: CASSWSGARGYEGYTF. Here the CDR3 DNA reads TGCGCCAGCAGCTGGTCGGGAGCCCGGGGGTATGAAGGCTACACCTTC.

The V and J genes are TRBV19 and TRBJ2-7; the match to TRBD1 covers 9 bases. Germline V gives CDR1 LNHDA, CDR2 SQIVND (reference sequence). The CDR3 is 15 amino acids. J was trimmed by 3 bases and V by 4 bases; bases with no gene match: 7. The CDR3 here is CASSTPGTGFYEQYF. DNA for the CDR3: TGTGCCAGTAGTACCCCCGGGACAGGGTTCTACGAGCAGTACTTC.

The gene calls are TRBV14 and TRBJ2-5, with D possibly being TRBD1 (5 bases). In germline, CDR1 is SGHDN, CDR2 FVKESK. The CDR3 has 15 amino acids. Trimming stripped 1 base from V and 2 bases from J, with 11 bases between. The CDR3 sequence: CASSQGRVTQETQYF. The CDR3 DNA reads TGTGCCAGCAGCCAAGGCAGGGTAACTCAAGAGACCCAGTACTTC.

The chain recombines TRBV5-1 with TRBJ1-1; tentatively, D is TRBD1 (5 bases). CDR1 and CDR2 (germline): SGHRS, YFSETQ. This CDR3 contains 13 residues. Between the trimmed V and J ends, which lost 0 bases and 7 bases, there was a span of 10 bases. The CDR3 coding sequence is TGCGCCAGCAGCTTGGACCCTACAGGTGAAGCTTTCTTT. Residues: CASSLDPTGEAFF.